Each of the 18 T cell receptor beta chains below was sequenced from the same sample in a study of read filtering for tumor transcriptome and immune sequencing. Molecular barcoded adaptors covering alpha/delta and beta/gamma chains were used on approximately 440 ng RNA. From the reads, TCRdb called clonotypes with MiXCR, one entry per CDR3 protein. The sample shows 85,000 to 100,000 distinct CDR3 sequences, around a fifth of them seen only once. The sequenced sample consisted of a population of CD138-negative cells sorted from bone marrow. These receptors were taken from a donor aged 40 or over with multiple myeloma.

Points on this clonotype: At one end, the junction sequence differs from germline, possibly due to a read error. The genes are TRBV7-9 and TRBJ1-2, with 7 bases that match TRBD1. CDR1 SEHNR and CDR2 FQNEAQ come from the germline V gene (reference sequence). This CDR3 region has 13 residues. CDR3 sequence (DNA): TGTGGCAGCAGTCAGGGGGACGGCTATGGCTACACCTTC. Its translation: CGSSQGDGYGYTF.

Notes on this clonotype: A junction boundary mismatches the germline segment, possibly from a read error. V is TRBV11-2 and J is TRBJ1-2; D gene uncertain. CDR1 SGHAT and CDR2 FQNNGV come from the germline V gene. The CDR3 has 15 amino acids. The CDR3 is CASSSLGETAYGYAF. DNA of the CDR3: TGTGCCAGCAGCTCTTTAGGTGAAACGGCCTATGGCTACGCCTTC.

V and J are TRBV28 and TRBJ1-1, with D possibly TRBD1 on 6 matching bases. The CDR3 spans 14 residues. V was clipped by 4 bases and J by 0 bases, with 9 bases between them. CDR1 is MDHEN and CDR2 is SYDVKM in the germline V gene. CDR3 region: CASSWGHMNTEAFF. In nucleotides, the CDR3 is TGTGCCAGCAGTTGGGGACACATGAACACTGAAGCTTTCTTT.

A remark on this clonotype: The junction and the germline gene differ at one end; a read error may be behind it. V gene TRBV4-2 combines with J gene TRBJ2-5; 9 bases are a match to TRBD2. Germline values: CDR1 LGHNA, CDR2 YNFKEQ. The CDR3 is 15 amino acids. The CDR3 DNA sequence: TGTGCCAGCAGCCAAGGGGGGACTAGCTATGAGACCCAGTGCTTC. It specifies CASSQGGTSYETQCF.

As regards this clonotype: A clone one base away is much larger, so this may be a read error. The chain couples TRBV19 to TRBJ2-5; 8 nucleotides line up with TRBD1. Germline trimming cut 5 bases from V and 4 bases from J; bases unmatched to any gene: 3. Germline-derived CDR1 and CDR2 are LNHDA and SQIVND (reference sequence). The CDR3 is 13 residues long. CDR3 in amino acids: CASSPGTGETQYF. DNA of the CDR3: TGTGCCAGTAGTCCAGGGACAGGAGAGACCCAGTACTTC.

This clonotype showed up just a few times. The rearrangement joins TRBV29-1 to TRBJ2-5; the D gene is possibly TRBD2 (6 bases). The V and J ends lost 4 bases and 9 bases respectively, with 21 bases between them. Germline V gene lookup returns CDR1 SQVTM and CDR2 ANQGSEA. The CDR3 length is 14 residues. The DNA for the CDR3 is TGCAGCGTTGCCCCCGGTCCCGTTTCGGGGGCCCAGTACTTC. This encodes CSVAPGPVSGAQYF.

As for this clonotype: The junction departs from germline at one end; a sequencing error may be responsible. This chain joins TRBV12-3 or TRBV12-4 and TRBJ2-5; 9 bases align to TRBD2. CDR3 length: 15 residues. The chain's CDR3 is CASSLLGSGGRTPYF. In DNA form, the CDR3 reads TGTGCCAGCAGTTTACTGGGTAGCGGGGGCCGGACCCCGTACTTC.

This clonotype came up many times. The chain recombines TRBV28 with TRBJ2-7, with D possibly TRBD1 on 8 matching bases. Germline V gives CDR1 MDHEN, CDR2 SYDVKM. The CDR3 has 13 amino acids. V was cut by 8 bases and J by 2 bases, with 13 bases left in between. The CDR3: CASRTGTTYEQYF. The CDR3, as DNA: TGTGCCAGCCGGACAGGGACTACCTACGAGCAGTACTTC.

This clonotype has just a few counts. The CDR3 protein is CSVGGGNTIYF. The CDR3 nucleotides are TGCAGCGTGGGAGGAGGAAACACCATATATTTT. The J gene is TRBJ1-3, the V gene TRBV29-1; D not resolved. The CDR3 is 11 residues long. The V end lost 6 bases, the J end lost 4 bases, and 7 bases lay between the germline ends. The germline V gene has CDR1 SQVTM and CDR2 ANQGSEA.

The table lists this clonotype with a count of one. A much more abundant neighbour one base away suggests this may be a read error. The V gene is TRBV15, the J gene TRBJ1-5, with D possibly TRBD1 on 5 matching bases. The CDR3 covers 16 residues. The germline V gene has CDR1 LNHNV and CDR2 YYDKDF (reference sequence). V was cut by 3 bases and J by 2 bases, with 14 bases left in between. The CDR3 sequence: CATSRGRIRGNQPQHF. CDR3 nucleotides: TGTGCCACCAGCAGGGGACGGATTAGGGGCAATCAGCCCCAGCATTTT.

This clonotype was picked up many times. V is TRBV28 and J is TRBJ1-1; D call uncertain. The CDR3 has 14 amino acids. The V end was cut by 5 bases, the J end by 1 base, with 11 bases between. From germline, CDR1 is MDHEN and CDR2 SYDVKM. Here the CDR3 DNA reads TGTGCCAGCAGTCCACCTAACAGGAACACTGAAGCTTTCTTT. Translation gives CASSPPNRNTEAFF. The variable domain in full, completed from reference TRBV28 and TRBJ1-1, reads DVKVTQSSRYLVKRTGEKVFLECVQDMDHENMFWYRQDPGLGLRLIYFSYDVKMKEKGDIPEGYSVSREKKERFSLILESASTNQTSMYLCASSPPNRNTEAFFGQGTRLTVV.

To note about this clonotype: The junction differs from germline at one of its ends, possibly a read error. The chain carries TRBV5-1 and TRBJ2-7; 7 nucleotides align to TRBD2. Germline V gives CDR1 SGHRS, CDR2 YFSETQ. The CDR3 has 13 amino acids. Here the CDR3 reads CAGSLERGREQYF. In DNA form, the CDR3 reads TGCGCCGGCAGCTTGGAGCGGGGCCGGGAGCAGTACTTC.

This chain uses TRBV20-1 with TRBJ2-3, with 11 positions matching TRBD2. In germline, CDR1 is DFQATT, CDR2 SNEGSKA (reference sequence). Unmatched junction bases numbered 3, after V lost 3 bases and J lost 1 base. This CDR3 has 15 residues. For the CDR3, the DNA is TGCAGTGCTAGGATACTAGCGGGGGGCACAGATACGCAGTATTTT. Translated: CSARILAGGTDTQYF.

Notes on this clonotype: A much larger clonotype is one base distant, so this may be a read error. The rearrangement links TRBV6-2 or TRBV6-3 to TRBJ2-3; D not certain. V lost 0 bases and J 5 bases, leaving 9 bases between the germline ends. Germline lookup yields CDR1 MNHEY and CDR2 SVGEGT. The CDR3 is 14 amino acids. The CDR3 loop is CASSYSGYIDTQYF. The CDR3 nucleotides read TGTGCCAGCAGTTACTCTGGGTACATAGATACGCAGTATTTT.

This clonotype was seen many times. This chain joins TRBV3-1 and TRBJ2-1; 11 bases line up with TRBD2. Germline V gene lookup returns CDR1 LGHDT and CDR2 YNNKEL (reference sequence). The CDR3 is made up of 20 amino acids. The V segment lost 0 bases and the J segment 2 bases; nucleotides outside the gene matches: 12. The chain's CDR3 is CASSQDRASGGLRTYNEQFF. In DNA, the CDR3 is TGTGCCAGCAGCCAAGATAGGGCTAGCGGGGGGTTGAGAACCTACAATGAGCAGTTCTTC.

This clonotype has ten or more counts. This sequence joins TRBV11-2 and TRBJ1-1; D gene uncertain. The CDR3 length is 14 residues. Per the germline V gene, CDR1 is SGHAT and CDR2 is FQNNGV. V lost 3 bases and J 1 base, leaving 9 bases between the germline ends. This chain's CDR3 is CASSLPRQNTEAFF. Here the CDR3 DNA reads TGTGCCAGCAGCTTGCCCCGGCAGAACACTGAAGCTTTCTTT. The complete variable domain, with remaining parts taken from reference TRBV11-2 and TRBJ1-1, reads EAGVAQSPRYKIIEKRQSVAFWCNPISGHATLYWYQQILGQGPKLLIQFQNNGVVDDSQLPKDRFSAERLKGVDSTLKIQPAKLEDSAVYLCASSLPRQNTEAFFGQGTRLTVV.

This clonotype was counted at least ten times. The CDR3 loop reads CASSEATGGGQPQHF. CDR3 nucleotides: TGCGCCAGCAGTGAGGCGACAGGGGGAGGGCAGCCCCAGCATTTT. The chain links TRBV10-2 to TRBJ1-5; 9 bases align to TRBD1. The CDR3 has 15 amino acids. After removal of 2 bases from V and 7 bases from J, the junction contained 6 bases not matched to a gene. Germline CDR1 and CDR2: WSHSY and SAAADI.

Notes on this clonotype: This may stem from a read error, because a much larger clone lies one nucleotide away. This sequence joins TRBV29-1 and TRBJ2-7, with a tentative D call TRBD1 (5 bases). CDR1 SQVTM and CDR2 ANQGSEA come from the germline V gene. The length of the CDR3 is 15 residues. Trimming left V 1 base short and J 4 bases short, with 17 bases between. CDR3 DNA: TGCAGCGTTGAAGTACCGGACAACCGCTCGTACGAGCAGTACTTC. As protein: CSVEVPDNRSYEQYF.